These 10 T cell receptor beta chains were all obtained from the same sample, sequenced in a study of shared clonotypes between healthy human individuals. Produced via immunoSEQ multiplex PCR; TCRdb's table is partial and in-frame only. The table lists around 2.3 million clones, nearly 97% of them singletons. Sequencing input: naive CD4+ T cells sorted from blood. As to subset: CD45RA+ positively selected. The receptors were gathered from a young man in good health.

V and J are TRBV25-1 and TRBJ2-5; 12 bases are a match to TRBD2. V was clipped by 6 bases and J by 5 bases; unmatched bases: 10. Germline assignment: CDR1 MGHDK and CDR2 SYGVNS. This CDR3 spans 16 amino acids. Here the CDR3 reads CASRSTSGSSGETQYF. CDR3 sequence (DNA): TGTGCCAGCAGATCGACTAGCGGGAGTAGTGGGGAGACCCAGTACTTC.

The genes are TRBV25-1 and TRBJ2-7; D is unclear. The CDR3 runs to 11 residues. V was shortened by 1 base and J by 7 bases, with 5 bases between the two germline ends. CDR1 and CDR2 (germline): MGHDK, SYGVNS. CDR3 sequence (DNA): TGTGCCAGCAGTGAATGGGGTGAGCAGTACTTC. Amino acids: CASSEWGEQYF.

The rearrangement joins TRBV29-1 to TRBJ2-2; 8 bases fit TRBD1. Germline V CDR1 and CDR2: SQVTM, ANQGSEA. With V trimmed by 3 bases and J by 1 base, 13 bases remained unmatched. This CDR3 has 18 residues. As DNA, the CDR3 is TGCAGCGTTGACAGCCAGGGGGCATCGCTGGAGAACACCGGGGAGCTGTTTTTT. The encoded protein is CSVDSQGASLENTGELFF.

The chain employs TRBV19 and TRBJ2-5; 11 positions match TRBD1. The CDR3 totals 19 residues. Germline CDR1 reads LNHDA; CDR2 reads SQIVND (reference sequence). Losses at the gene ends were 3 bases for V and 1 base for J; bases not matched to a gene: 13. The CDR3 DNA reads as TGTGCCAGTAGTATTCGGACAGGGGGCATGAGTCGGGTCCAAGAGACCCAGTACTTC. It yields the protein CASSIRTGGMSRVQETQYF.

The J gene is TRBJ2-7, the V gene TRBV10-1, with D perhaps matching TRBD1 (5 bases). V was pared by 8 bases and J by 3 bases, with 11 bases between. The length of the CDR3 is 12 residues. Germline CDR1 reads WNHNN; CDR2 reads SYGVQD (reference sequence). This CDR3 reads CASRLRGYEQYF. DNA of the CDR3: TGCGCCAGCCGTCTTAGGGGCTACGAGCAGTACTTC.

The V call is TRBV11-2, the J call TRBJ1-3, with D possibly being TRBD1 (5 bases). This CDR3 is built from 15 residues. V dropped 1 base and J dropped 5 bases, with 12 bases sitting between them. Germline V CDR1 and CDR2: SGHAT, FQNNGV. DNA of the CDR3: TGTGCCAGCAGCTTAGGGGACGGAAAGCGAAACACCATATATTTT. Amino acid sequence: CASSLGDGKRNTIYF.

The CDR3 region is CASSYSEGPGSGGYTF. The CDR3 DNA follows: TGTGCCAGCAGTTACTCGGAGGGGCCAGGGAGCGGAGGCTACACCTTC. The chain is built from TRBV6-5 and TRBJ1-2, with D possibly being TRBD1 (5 bases). Trimming pared 0 bases from V and 8 bases from J, leaving 19 bases between. The germline gives CDR1 MNHEY, CDR2 SVGAGI. This CDR3 is 16 amino acids long.

This chain uses TRBV5-1 with TRBJ1-1; 8 bases agree with TRBD1. The CDR3 has 16 amino acids. V shed 2 bases and J 6 bases; nucleotides not matched to a gene: 12. Germline V gene sequence: CDR1 SGHRS, CDR2 YFSETQ. The CDR3 spells CASSFNLRQGYSEAFF. The CDR3, as DNA: TGCGCCAGCAGCTTCAACCTACGACAGGGGTATTCTGAAGCTTTCTTT. Drawing the rest from reference TRBV5-1 and TRBJ1-1, the complete variable domain is KAGVTQTPRYLIKTRGQQVTLSCSPISGHRSVSWYQQTPGQGLQFLFEYFSETQRNKGNFPGRFSGRQFSNSRSEMNVSTLELGDSALYLCASSFNLRQGYSEAFFGQGTRLTVV.

The chain has TRBV9 and TRBJ2-4; TRBD1 is a possible D gene (6 bases). The CDR3 consists of 17 residues. With 0 bases removed from V and 0 bases from J, the gap between germline ends came to 13 bases. Germline CDR1 reads SGDLS; CDR2 reads YYNGEE. CDR3 amino acids: CASSVGGLELAKNIQYF. The CDR3 DNA reads TGTGCCAGCAGCGTAGGGGGGCTGGAGCTAGCCAAAAACATTCAGTACTTC.

The chain joins TRBV11-2 to TRBJ2-3; 7 bases match TRBD1. V dropped 5 bases and J dropped 1; count of bases not matched to a gene: 3. Germline assignment: CDR1 SGHAT and CDR2 FQNNGV. The CDR3 contains 14 residues. DNA for the CDR3: TGTGCCAGCAGCGTGGGGACAGGCACAGATACGCAGTATTTT. Amino acids: CASSVGTGTDTQYF.